Listed below are T cell receptor beta chains from one sample, sequenced in a study of blood T cells in healthy people across ages. From the 5' RACE reads, TCRdb called clonotypes with MiXCR, one entry per CDR3 protein. The profile shows fewer than 1.5 million distinct CDR3 sequences, 42% of them singletons. The sample taken for sequencing was blood. These receptors originate from a woman between 18 and 30 years old in good health. Each CDR3 is given without its conserved first and last residue. A D gene is named only where the DNA matches it firmly. Not every row has a clone size; where given, it reads once, few, many or a size class.

cdr3_aa | j_call | d_call | v_call | clone_size
AGSELGVGQPQH | TRBJ1-5 | - | TRBV25-1 | -
SVGGSTYEQY | TRBJ2-7 | - | TRBV29-1 | many
ASSEGGQNYGYT | TRBJ1-2 | - | TRBV10-3 | -
ASSESSSNEKLF | TRBJ1-4 | - | TRBV25-1 | -
ASSRPLTGETQY | TRBJ2-5 | - | TRBV7-2 | -
SARVQAYGYT | TRBJ1-2 | - | TRBV20-1 | few
ASSFARFGYEQY | TRBJ2-7 | - | TRBV27 | many
ASSRHFGTTNEQF | TRBJ2-1 | - | TRBV4-1 | many
SAYPAGTSGFNEQF | TRBJ2-1 | TRBD2 | TRBV20-1 | -
ASSWVGRSTDTQY | TRBJ2-3 | - | TRBV28 | -
ASSHLGGETQY | TRBJ2-5 | TRBD2 | TRBV3-1 | -
ASSLGGASGLADTQY | TRBJ2-3 | TRBD2 | TRBV12-3/TRBV12-4 | few
ASSNSGQPYEQY | TRBJ2-7 | - | TRBV18 | few
ASSDGPRVGELF | TRBJ2-2 | - | TRBV25-1 | -
ASSQVWNQPQH | TRBJ1-5 | - | TRBV14 | -
ASSFSAGQGRDTQY | TRBJ2-3 | TRBD1 | TRBV12-3/TRBV12-4 | -
SATPGGVTEAF | TRBJ1-1 | TRBD1 | TRBV20-1 | -
ASTFLDSYNEQF | TRBJ2-1 | - | TRBV28 | -
ASSQERVHGYT | TRBJ1-2 | - | TRBV3-1 | -
ASSAQALTEAF | TRBJ1-1 | - | TRBV13 | -
ASSSREINGYT | TRBJ1-2 | - | TRBV27 | few
ASSRDLQTYEQY | TRBJ2-7 | - | TRBV7-2 | -
ASSLLPPPDTQY | TRBJ2-3 | - | TRBV7-6 | few
ASSGRMRYNEQY | TRBJ2-7 | - | TRBV6-1 | -
ATSRDLGQQETQY | TRBJ2-5 | TRBD1 | TRBV15 | once
ASKAQSSGANVLT | TRBJ2-6 | - | TRBV5-1 | -
ASTLETSRNEQF | TRBJ2-1 | - | TRBV7-8 | few
ASNPNGGGTGELF | TRBJ2-2 | TRBD2 | TRBV12-3/TRBV12-4 | -
ASSKNTGTSGPGRSEQF | TRBJ2-1 | - | TRBV21-1 | -
SVVAGGIGNEQF | TRBJ2-1 | TRBD2 | TRBV29-1 | few
ASSYSSGGEQY | TRBJ2-7 | TRBD2 | TRBV6-5 | few
ASSSKGASGGTYEQY | TRBJ2-7 | TRBD2 | TRBV5-1 | -
ASSINSPLH | TRBJ1-6 | - | TRBV6-6 | -
ASSDVQGYYGYT | TRBJ1-2 | - | TRBV6-6 | once
ASSFRDTSQETQY | TRBJ2-5 | - | TRBV7-9 | -
ASTGTNTGELF | TRBJ2-2 | - | TRBV7-2 | -
ASSTTSGGSYEQY | TRBJ2-7 | TRBD2 | TRBV2 | -
ASSPGTPLNGELF | TRBJ2-2 | - | TRBV14 | -
ASSENPTGGSSGELF | TRBJ2-2 | TRBD1 | TRBV3-1 | few
SASLGASESNQPQH | TRBJ1-5 | - | TRBV20-1 | -